This T cell receptor (beta chain) originates from a study of OX40 agonist ivuxolimab in advanced cancers. Sequencing was performed with immunoSEQ multiplex PCR; in TCRdb, only in-frame clones are kept and a portion is missing. The table records more than 40,000 clones, 77% of them present only once. The specimen comprised CD4+ or CD8+ T cells sorted from blood, sampled in a trial of the OX40 agonist ivuxolimab. The source is an adult with an advanced solid tumor such as melanoma, head and neck, liver or kidney cancer.

In DNA form, the CDR3 reads TGTGCCAGTATCCCGACAGGACGCAATCAGCCCCAGCATTTT. This gives the protein CASIPTGRNQPQHF. The rearrangement links TRBV19 to TRBJ1-5, with D maybe TRBD1 (6 bases). Germline CDR1 LNHDA, CDR2 SQIVND (reference sequence). The V end was cut by 7 bases, the J end by 2 bases, with 12 bases between. The CDR3 runs to 14 residues.